This section outlines one TCR beta chain sequence together with its context. Its antigen is still unknown. TCRdb's table, derived via immunoSEQ multiplex PCR, lists solely in-frame clones and lacks some. There are just over 200,000 clones in the sample; approximately 75% occur only once, and approximately 10% lies in the top ten. This specimen belongs to a study of cytotoxic CD8 clonotypes in ibrutinib-treated CLL. Across the study: After a median roughly 12 months on treatment (6 to 36), response samples were drawn. Findings of the study overall: Public clonotypes were rare and shrank or held steady on treatment.

Trimming removed 6 bases from V and 8 bases from J; junction bases left unmatched: 9. The CDR3 spans 13 residues. Germline V CDR1 and CDR2: MNHEY, SVGAGI. The starting material was PBMCs, obtained after 12 months of ibrutinib treatment. The J gene is TRBJ1-2, the V gene TRBV6-5, with TRBD1 identical over 7 bases. The TCR was taken from a human donor with chronic lymphocytic leukemia. In DNA, the CDR3 is TGTGCCAGCAGCCGACAGGGCTCGGGAGGCTACACCTTC. It encodes CASSRQGSGGYTF.